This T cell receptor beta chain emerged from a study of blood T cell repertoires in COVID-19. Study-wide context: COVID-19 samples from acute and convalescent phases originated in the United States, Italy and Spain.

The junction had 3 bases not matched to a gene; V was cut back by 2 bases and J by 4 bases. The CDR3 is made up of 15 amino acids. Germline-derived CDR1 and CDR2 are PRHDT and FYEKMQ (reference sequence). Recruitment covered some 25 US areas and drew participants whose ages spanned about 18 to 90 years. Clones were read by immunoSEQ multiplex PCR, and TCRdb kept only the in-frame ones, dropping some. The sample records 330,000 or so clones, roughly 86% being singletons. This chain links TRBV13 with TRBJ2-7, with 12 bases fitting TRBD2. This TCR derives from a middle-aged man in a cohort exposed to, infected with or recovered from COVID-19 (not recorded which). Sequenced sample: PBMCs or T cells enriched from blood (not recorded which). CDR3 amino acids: CASSLRLAGVYEQYF. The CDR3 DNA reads TGTGCCAGCAGCTTAAGACTAGCGGGAGTGTACGAGCAGTACTTC.